This T cell receptor beta chain was recorded in a study of identical twins. MiXCR, applied by TCRdb to the 5' RACE reads, yields one record per CDR3 protein. The sample holds hundreds of thousands of distinct CDR3 sequences, 5.5% to 6.5% seen once. This clonotype occurred a few times. The clonotype was recovered from a man younger than 30 in good health. The sequencing input was naive T cells sorted from blood.

The CDR3 DNA is TGTGCCAGCAGCCAGCCGGCTCTCCAAGGGGAAGAGACCCAGTACTTC. It specifies CASSQPALQGEETQYF. This rearrangement joins TRBV3-1 to TRBJ2-5, with D perhaps TRBD1 (5 bases). V lost 3 bases, J lost 3 bases, and 17 bases lay in between. The CDR3 covers 16 residues. Per germline, CDR1 LGHDT and CDR2 YNNKEL (reference sequence).